The 14 T cell receptor beta chains reported below all come from one sample, sequenced in a study of T cells in Graves' hyperthyroidism and ophthalmopathy. Amplification yielded TCR beta CDR3 regions, with RNA transcripts as the source. RT-PCR in the first round (using the HTBI primer set) targeted the TCR CDR3. TCRdb used MiXCR to reprocess the multiplex PCR reads, holding one entry per CDR3 protein. The repertoire holds approximately 720,000 distinct CDR3 sequences, approximately 19% seen once, with roughly a sixth in the top ten. Sequenced: blood. These receptors were taken from a woman aged 45-60 years with Graves' hyperthyroidism that later progressed to Graves' ophthalmopathy.

The V and J genes are TRBV5-1 and TRBJ1-2; D is undetermined. Trimming pared 4 bases from V and 4 bases from J, leaving 14 bases between. Germline lookup yields CDR1 SGHRS and CDR2 YFSETQ. This CDR3 is built from 14 residues. The CDR3 sequence is CASSPRDGSYGYTF. The CDR3 nucleotides are TGCGCCAGCAGCCCCCGAGACGGATCCTATGGCTACACCTTC.

This clonotype was detected many times. The chain joins TRBV6-1 to TRBJ1-5; 9 bases agree with TRBD1. V gave up 2 bases and J gave up 4 bases; unmatched junction bases: 3. The germline V gene encodes CDR1 MNHNS and CDR2 SASEGT. This CDR3 has 15 residues. The CDR3 nucleotides read TGTGCCAGCAGTGAACTTGGGACAGGGAATCAGCCCCAGCATTTT. It translates to CASSELGTGNQPQHF.

This clonotype was seen many times. This chain links TRBV3-1 with TRBJ2-7; TRBD2 matches 9 bases. With V trimmed by 0 bases and J by 2 bases, 5 bases remained unmatched. The CDR3 consists of 16 residues. CDR1 is LGHDT and CDR2 is YNNKEL in the germline V gene (reference sequence). The CDR3 bases are TGTGCCAGCAGCCAAGAACAGGCTAGCGGGACCTACGAGCAGTACTTC. Translating gives CASSQEQASGTYEQYF.

This clonotype was counted many times. This rearrangement joins TRBV5-1 to TRBJ2-1; D is perhaps TRBD1 or TRBD2 (5 bases each). CDR1 and CDR2 (germline): SGHRS, YFSETQ. The V end lost 3 bases, the J end lost 6 bases, and 16 bases lay between the germline ends. The CDR3 covers 15 residues. In DNA, the CDR3 is TGCGCCAGCAGCTGGGTGATCAAGGGGAGCAATGAGCAGTTCTTC. Amino acids: CASSWVIKGSNEQFF.

V and J are TRBV7-9 and TRBJ2-5; possibly TRBD1 for D (6 bases). This CDR3 is built from 12 residues. The ends were cut back, 5 bases at V and 4 bases at J, with 8 bases in the middle. Looked up from germline, CDR1 is SEHNR and CDR2 is FQNEAQ (reference sequence). CDR3 bases: TGTGCCAGCAGCATGACAGGAGAGACCCAGTACTTC. The encoded protein is CASSMTGETQYF.

In this sample, this clonotype turned up many times. The chain combines TRBV7-9 with TRBJ2-3; unclear D gene. Trimming pared 6 bases from V and 6 bases from J, leaving 13 bases between. The CDR3 covers 13 residues. The germline CDR1 and CDR2 sequences are SEHNR and FQNEAQ (reference sequence). The CDR3 region has the DNA TGTGCCAGCAGGACGCCCCTCGAGGATACGCAGTATTTT. As protein: CASRTPLEDTQYF.

The chain has TRBV10-1 and TRBJ2-3; 10 bases fit TRBD2. The length of the CDR3 is 14 residues. Trimming took 6 bases from V and 4 from J; bases not matched to a gene: 4. CDR1 and CDR2 (germline): WNHNN, SYGVQD (reference sequence). The CDR3 DNA reads TGCGCCAGCAGCGAAGCGGGGGGGGCAGATACGCAGTATTTT. Residues: CASSEAGGADTQYF.

The V gene is TRBV4-1, the J gene TRBJ2-7, with 9 bases aligning to TRBD1. This CDR3 contains 17 residues. The germline gives CDR1 MGHRA, CDR2 YSYEKL. J gave up 5 bases and V 5 bases, and 16 bases lay outside the gene matches. CDR3 DNA sequence: TGCGCCAGCAGCTACAGTTACACTGGACAGGGGCTAGACGAGCAGTACTTC. Its translation is CASSYSYTGQGLDEQYF.

This clonotype showed up just a few times. This rearrangement joins TRBV6-1 to TRBJ2-5; D tentatively reads TRBD1 or TRBD2 (6 bases each). This CDR3 region has 16 residues. Germline V lookup: CDR1 MNHNS, CDR2 SASEGT. Trimming left V 0 bases short and J 6 bases short, with 17 bases between. The CDR3 nucleotides read TGTGCCAGCAGTGAAGCGCTTCCGGGGGCGGGAAAGACCCAGTACTTC. Its protein is CASSEALPGAGKTQYF.

In its sample, this clonotype was seen many times. The chain uses TRBV2 and TRBJ2-1; 8 nucleotides line up with TRBD1. The CDR3 covers 15 residues. Germline lookup yields CDR1 SNHLY and CDR2 FYNNEI. With V trimmed by 6 bases and J by 5 bases, 9 bases remained unmatched. The CDR3 bases are TGTGCCAGCAGAACAGACAGGGGTCTAAACAATGAGCAGTTCTTC. This sequence encodes CASRTDRGLNNEQFF.

The chain links TRBV6-2 or TRBV6-3 to TRBJ2-7; TRBD1 matches 8 bases. In germline, CDR1 is MNHEY, CDR2 SVGEGT. This CDR3 spans 15 amino acids. V shed 1 base and J 5 bases; nucleotides not matched to a gene: 7. CDR3 sequence: CASSYFPGGVDEQYF. The CDR3 nucleotides read TGTGCCAGCAGTTACTTCCCAGGGGGCGTCGACGAGCAGTACTTC.

The J gene is TRBJ2-3, the V gene TRBV2; 8 bases fit TRBD2. The V gene end was trimmed by 5 bases and the J gene end by 0 bases; junction bases not matched to a gene: 4. The CDR3 runs to 15 residues. CDR1 is SNHLY, CDR2 FYNNEI, per germline. CDR3 sequence (DNA): TGTGCCAGCAGTTGGACTAGCTCTAGCACAGATACGCAGTATTTT. Its translation is CASSWTSSSTDTQYF.

This sequence joins TRBV12-3 or TRBV12-4 and TRBJ2-5, with 12 bases aligning to TRBD1. Germline trimming cut 6 bases from V and 2 bases from J; bases unmatched to any gene: 4. CDR3 length: 15 residues. This chain's CDR3 is CASRRDRGRQETQYF. CDR3 nucleotides: TGTGCCAGCAGGAGGGACAGGGGGCGGCAAGAGACCCAGTACTTC.

As for this clonotype: Since a much larger clone is just one base distant, this may be a read error. The V call is TRBV9, the J call TRBJ1-1; 9 positions agree with TRBD1. This CDR3 region has 15 residues. Germline CDR1 SGDLS, CDR2 YYNGEE. Germline trimming cut 10 bases from V and 4 bases from J; bases unmatched to any gene: 14. CDR3 amino acids: CAGSDPQGAVTEAFF. CDR3 bases: TGTGCCGGCTCCGACCCACAGGGGGCTGTCACTGAAGCTTTCTTT.